This record concerns one TCR beta chain sequence. By sample share, this clone is medium-sized (0.01 to 0.1%). Its antigen target is currently unknown. No base-level quality is on record; no much larger clone is a single base apart. The immunoSEQ Assay was used to immunosequence TCRbeta CDR3 regions from genomic DNA. Before high-throughput sequencing, genomic DNA was amplified using bias-controlled multiplex PCR. For the original study's pipeline: To quantify the absolute abundance of each unique TCRbeta CDR3 region, the sequences were collapsed and filtered. Clonality was defined as 1 minus Pielou's evenness and was calculated using productive rearrangements only. Tumor T-cell fraction was calculated by normalizing TCRbeta template counts to the amount of usable DNA, which was estimated from several housekeeping genes. Clones with significantly greater frequencies in on-treatment versus baseline samples were identified using a previously published method. TCRdb's version of the immuneACCESS table is confined to in-frame rearrangements and falls short of the full clone set. An unresolved V gene accounts for under half of the shortfall where checked; the remainder is of unknown origin. The V and J calls and clone size come from that table; D and trimming were worked out from the DNA. This sample comprises about 6,600 clones, roughly 23% of them detected only once. The ten largest clones add up to less than 20% of the sample.

V gives up 5 bases and J gives up 0 bases, and the segment between their germline ends measures 16 bases. Reading the germline V gene (reference sequence) gives CDR1 LNHNV and CDR2 YYDKDF. Including cysteine and phenylalanine, the CDR3 has 16 amino acids. Of all the DNA, just the CDR3 is kept, 48 bases in frame from base 1. The data belong to a study of sequential checkpoint blockade in melanoma (dated by TCRdb to about 2019). For the study in its entirety: Patients were assigned by 1:1 randomization to either first-line nivolumab followed by ipilimumab (arm A) or ipilimumab followed by nivolumab (arm B). Maintenance nivolumab came after each of the two trial sequences. DNA from over 75 pretreatment melanoma tumor samples underwent TCRbeta immunosequencing. Around 22 patients had matched tumor biopsies taken before treatment and at week 13, after single-agent nivolumab (arm A) or ipilimumab (arm B). The same lesion was the source of roughly four fifths of the matched pre- and post-treatment tumor biopsy pairs. Summary of the overall study and its limitations: Among patients in arm A, the nivolumab-first arm, pretreatment tumor TIL clonality was associated with response (P = .04). Within-arm analyses of tumor T-cell fraction were constrained by small sample sizes and reduced statistical power. Patients whose tumor T-cell fraction and clonality increased by week 13 were about 30 times more likely to achieve clinical benefit. Tumor T-cell fraction and clonality correlated with PD-L1 staining and CD8+ T-cell counts but not with mutational load. The model for predicting response that combines TCR metrics with mutation burden needs to be validated in larger, independent patient cohorts.

Per the publication, the treatment or condition label means: randomized to nivolumab then ipilimumab (arm A) or the reverse (arm B). No trial patient had received prior DNA-damaging chemotherapy. Samples came from patients with melanoma in CheckMate 064, a randomized, open-label phase II trial of sequential checkpoint blockade. Genomic DNA from formalin-fixed paraffin-embedded (FFPE) tissue samples served as the input for tumor TCR sequencing. The TCR was taken from a human donor with melanoma. Here the chain combines TRBV15 and TRBJ1-2, with the D gene uncertain. Source: tumor tissue (inferred from file names), taken from a patient given nivolumab and ipilimumab in sequence. CDR3 loop: CATSLGRRQTNYGYTF. Read as DNA, the sequence is TGTGCCACCAGCCTAGGACGGAGGCAAACTAACTATGGCTACACCTTC.